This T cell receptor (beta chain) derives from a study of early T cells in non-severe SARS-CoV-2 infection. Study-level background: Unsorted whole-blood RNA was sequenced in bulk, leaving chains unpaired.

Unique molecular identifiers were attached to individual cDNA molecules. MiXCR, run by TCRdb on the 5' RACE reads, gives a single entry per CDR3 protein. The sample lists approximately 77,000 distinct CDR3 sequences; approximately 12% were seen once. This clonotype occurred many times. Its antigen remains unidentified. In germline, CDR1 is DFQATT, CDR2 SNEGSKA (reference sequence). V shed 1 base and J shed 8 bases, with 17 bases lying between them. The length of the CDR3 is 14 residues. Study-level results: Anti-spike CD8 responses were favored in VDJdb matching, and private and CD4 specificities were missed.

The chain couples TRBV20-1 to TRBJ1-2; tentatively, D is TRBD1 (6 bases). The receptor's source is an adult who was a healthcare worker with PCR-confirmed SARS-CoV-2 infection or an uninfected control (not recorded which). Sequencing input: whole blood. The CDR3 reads CSARALRGASGYTF. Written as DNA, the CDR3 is TGCAGTGCTAGAGCCCTCCGGGGGGCGAGCGGCTACACCTTC.